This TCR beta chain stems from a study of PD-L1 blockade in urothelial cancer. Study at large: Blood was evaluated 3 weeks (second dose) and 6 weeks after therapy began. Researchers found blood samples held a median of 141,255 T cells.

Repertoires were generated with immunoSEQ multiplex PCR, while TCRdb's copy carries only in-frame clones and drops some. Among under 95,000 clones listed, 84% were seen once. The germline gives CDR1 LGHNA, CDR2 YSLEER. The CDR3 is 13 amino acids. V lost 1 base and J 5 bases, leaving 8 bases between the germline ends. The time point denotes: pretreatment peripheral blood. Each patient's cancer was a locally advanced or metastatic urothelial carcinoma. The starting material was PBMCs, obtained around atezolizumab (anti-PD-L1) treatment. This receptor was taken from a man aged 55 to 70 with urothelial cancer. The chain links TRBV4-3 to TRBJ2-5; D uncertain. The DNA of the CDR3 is TGCGCCAGCAGCCAAGGGATCGGGGAGACCCAGTACTTC. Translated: CASSQGIGETQYF.